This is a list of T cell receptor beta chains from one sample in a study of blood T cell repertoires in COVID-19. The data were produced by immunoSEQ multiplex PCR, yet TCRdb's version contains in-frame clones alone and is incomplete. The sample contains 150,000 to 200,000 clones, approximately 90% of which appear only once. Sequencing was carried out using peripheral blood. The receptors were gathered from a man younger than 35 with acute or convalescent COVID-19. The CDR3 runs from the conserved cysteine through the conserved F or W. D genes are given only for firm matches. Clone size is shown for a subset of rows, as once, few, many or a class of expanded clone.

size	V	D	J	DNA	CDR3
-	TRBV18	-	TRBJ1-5	TGTGCCAGCTCAGCGGGGCGCGGGAGAAATCAGCCCCAGCATTTT	CASSAGRGRNQPQHF
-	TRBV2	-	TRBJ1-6	TGTGCCAGCAGGCTCACAGGGTACAATTCACCCCTCCACTTT	CASRLTGYNSPLHF
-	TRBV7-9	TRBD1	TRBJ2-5	TGTGCCAGCAGCTTGCCCCCGGGACAGGGGGTAGAAGAGACCCAGTACTTC	CASSLPPGQGVEETQYF
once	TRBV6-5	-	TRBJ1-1	TGTGCCAGCGGTAAGTCGGGGAGCCTGAGGACTGAAGCTTTCTTT	CASGKSGSLRTEAFF
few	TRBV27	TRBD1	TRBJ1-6	TGTGCCAGCAGTTTATCAATGGGGGGCGGACAGGCAAATTCACCCCTCCACTTT	CASSLSMGGGQANSPLHF
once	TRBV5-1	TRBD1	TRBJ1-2	TGCGCCAGCAGCTTGTTAGGGACAGGGTATGACTATGGCTACACCTTC	CASSLLGTGYDYGYTF
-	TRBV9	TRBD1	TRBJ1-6	TGTGCCAGCAGCGTAGTCCCCCTGACAGGGTTAAATTCACCCCTCCACTTT	CASSVVPLTGLNSPLHF
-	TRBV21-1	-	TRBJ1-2	TGTGCCAGCAGCAAACGGAACAGTGGCTACACCTTC	CASSKRNSGYTF
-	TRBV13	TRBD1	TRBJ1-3	TGTGCCAGCAGCTTAAGGACAGGCGTGGGCGTCGGTGGAAACACCATATATTTT	CASSLRTGVGVGGNTIYF
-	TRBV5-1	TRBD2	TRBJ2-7	TGCGCCAGCAGCTTGCTAGCGGGAGGGCCGGGCGAGCAGTACTTC	CASSLLAGGPGEQYF
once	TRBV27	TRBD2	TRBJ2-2	TGTGCCAGCAGTCGGACTAGCCGGAGCGGGGAGCTGTTTTTT	CASSRTSRSGELFF
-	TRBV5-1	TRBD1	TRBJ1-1	TGCGCCAGCAGCTTGGTGGGACAGGGGTACACTGAAGCTTTCTTT	CASSLVGQGYTEAFF
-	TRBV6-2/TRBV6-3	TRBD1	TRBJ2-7	TGTGCCAGCAGCCCTATCAGACAGGGGTTCGGCGGGATAACTTACGAGCAGTACTTC	CASSPIRQGFGGITYEQYF
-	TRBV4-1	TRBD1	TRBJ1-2	TGCGCCAGCAGCCAGGGACAGGGGCTAATCTATGGCTACACCTTC	CASSQGQGLIYGYTF
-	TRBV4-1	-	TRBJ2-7	TGCGCCAGCAGCCAATTTCTCGGGTTACAGGGCTCCTACGAGCAGTACTTC	CASSQFLGLQGSYEQYF
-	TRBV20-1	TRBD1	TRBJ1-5	TGCAGTGCTAGTCGACAGGGGGCCAATCAGCCCCAGCATTTT	CSASRQGANQPQHF
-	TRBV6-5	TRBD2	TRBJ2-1	TGTGCCAGCAGTTACCGCCCCGGGGGGGCCGGTGAGCAGTTCTTC	CASSYRPGGAGEQFF
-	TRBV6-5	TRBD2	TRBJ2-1	TGTGCCAGCAGTTCCTTGACGGGGGGGCGCGATGAGCAGTTCTTC	CASSSLTGGRDEQFF
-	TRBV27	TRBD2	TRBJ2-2	TGTGCCAGCAGTCCCGGACTAGCCAGGGTGGGCACCGGGGAGCTGTTTTTT	CASSPGLARVGTGELFF
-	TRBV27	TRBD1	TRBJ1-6	TGTGCCAGCAGGGGCCTCCGGGACAGGAACTCTTCACCCCTCCACTTT	CASRGLRDRNSSPLHF
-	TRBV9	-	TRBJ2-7	TGTGCCAGCAGCGGAACAGGGAGCTACGAGCAGTACTTC	CASSGTGSYEQYF
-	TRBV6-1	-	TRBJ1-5	TGTGCCAGCAGTGAAGCCCCGGGACACATGAGCAATCAGCCCCAGCATTTT	CASSEAPGHMSNQPQHF
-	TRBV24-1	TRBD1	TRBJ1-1	TGTGCCACCAGTGGCGCAGGGGGGTCCACTGAAGCTTTCTTT	CATSGAGGSTEAFF
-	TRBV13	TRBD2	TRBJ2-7	TGTGCCAGCAGCTTAGCCGGGACTAGCCTCTACGAGCAGTACTTC	CASSLAGTSLYEQYF
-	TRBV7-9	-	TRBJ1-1	TGTGCCAGCAGCTTAGGTATGAACACTGAAGCTTTCTTT	CASSLGMNTEAFF
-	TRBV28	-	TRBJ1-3	TGTGCCAGCAGTTTACGACAGGAAGTATATGGAAACACCATATATTTT	CASSLRQEVYGNTIYF
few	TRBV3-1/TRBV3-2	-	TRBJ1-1	TGTGCCAGCAGCCACGAGAGGCGCACTGAAGCTTTCTTT	CASSHERRTEAFF
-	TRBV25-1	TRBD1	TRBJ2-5	TGTGCCAGCAGTGGAACCGGGACAGGGCATGAGGAAAGAGAGACCCAGTACTTC	CASSGTGTGHEERETQYF
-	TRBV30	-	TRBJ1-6	TGTGCCTGGAGTGTACGAGCAGGGGAGAATTCACCCCTCCACTTT	CAWSVRAGENSPLHF
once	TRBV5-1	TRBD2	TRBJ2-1	TGCGCCAGCAGGACTAGCGGGAACTCCTACAATGAGCAGTTCTTC	CASRTSGNSYNEQFF
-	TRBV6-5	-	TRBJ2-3	TGTGCCAGCAGCCGTAGTAGTGGCACAGATACGCAGTATTTT	CASSRSSGTDTQYF
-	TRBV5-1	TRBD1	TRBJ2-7	TGCGCCAGCAGCCTCCGGGACAGGTTATACGAGCAGTACTTC	CASSLRDRLYEQYF
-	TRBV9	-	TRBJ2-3	TGTGCCAGCGGTTTGGGCGGGGGCACAGATACGCAGTATTTT	CASGLGGGTDTQYF
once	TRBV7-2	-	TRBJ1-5	TGTGCCAGCAGCTTAGGGACACACTATAGCAATCAGCCCCAGCATTTT	CASSLGTHYSNQPQHF
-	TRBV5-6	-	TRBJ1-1	TGTGCCAGCGCTGTAGAGGGCCCGAACACTGAAGCTTTCTTT	CASAVEGPNTEAFF
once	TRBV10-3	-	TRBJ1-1	TGTGCCATCAGGGGCTTTGGGGGGGGCACTGAAGCTTTCTTT	CAIRGFGGGTEAFF
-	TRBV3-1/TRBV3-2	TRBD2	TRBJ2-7	TGTGCCAGCAGCCCCCGCTCTAGCGGGAGGAGGGTCGAGCAGTACTTC	CASSPRSSGRRVEQYF
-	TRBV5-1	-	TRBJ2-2	TGCGCCAGCAGCTTGGGTAGCGGCAGGGCCGGGGAGCTGTTTTTT	CASSLGSGRAGELFF
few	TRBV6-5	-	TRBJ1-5	TGTGCCAGCATGGACAGAAGTAGCAATCAGCCCCAGCATTTT	CASMDRSSNQPQHF
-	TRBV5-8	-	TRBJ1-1	TGTGCCAGCAGGATTAAAGGGGGTTCTGAAGCTTTCTTT	CASRIKGGSEAFF
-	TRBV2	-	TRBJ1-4	TGTGCCAGCAACAGGGCTCTTAATGAAAAACTGTTTTTT	CASNRALNEKLFF
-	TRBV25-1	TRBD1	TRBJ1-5	TGTGCCAGCGGGGGACAGGGAAGTGTTCAGCCCCAGCATTTT	CASGGQGSVQPQHF
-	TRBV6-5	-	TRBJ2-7	TGTGCCAGCAGTTACTCCACGGACTCCCTGTACGAGCAGTACTTC	CASSYSTDSLYEQYF
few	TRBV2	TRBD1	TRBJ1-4	TGTGCCAGCAGTGAGGACAGGGGGATGGAAAAACTGTTTTTT	CASSEDRGMEKLFF
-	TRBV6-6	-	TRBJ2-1	TGTGCCAGCAGTTACTCCCCAGGGTACAATGAGCAGTTCTTC	CASSYSPGYNEQFF
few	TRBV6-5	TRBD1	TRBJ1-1	TGTGCCAGCAGCCGCTACTCGACAGGGGACACTGAAGCTTTCTTT	CASSRYSTGDTEAFF
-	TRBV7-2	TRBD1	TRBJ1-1	TGTGCCAGCAGCCCTTGGGACAGGCCTAACACTGAAGCTTTCTTT	CASSPWDRPNTEAFF
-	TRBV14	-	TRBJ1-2	TGTGCCAGCAGCCAAGATCTCGCGTATGGCTACACCTTC	CASSQDLAYGYTF
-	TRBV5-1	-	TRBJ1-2	TGCGCCAGCAGCTTGGACCGGGACACTGATGGCTACACCTTC	CASSLDRDTDGYTF
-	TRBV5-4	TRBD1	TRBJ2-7	TGTGCCAGCAGCTCAGGACAGGGAAACGCGGCCTACGAGCAGTACTTC	CASSSGQGNAAYEQYF
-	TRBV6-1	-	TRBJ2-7	TGTGCCAGCAGTGAAGCCCGAAAGGGGATAGGGCAGTACTTC	CASSEARKGIGQYF
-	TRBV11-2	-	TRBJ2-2	TGTGCCAGCAGCTTCGGGTTCAGAAGGGAGCTGTTTTTT	CASSFGFRRELFF
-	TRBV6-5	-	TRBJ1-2	TGTGCCAGCAGAAGTTTCGGTGGCTACACCTTC	CASRSFGGYTF
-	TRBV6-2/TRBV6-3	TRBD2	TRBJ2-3	TGTGCCAGCAGCCCCAGACTAGCGGGTCTCACAGATACGCAGTATTTT	CASSPRLAGLTDTQYF
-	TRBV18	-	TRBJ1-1	TGTGCCAGCTCAGTTACCTACAGGATGAACACTGAAGCTTTCTTT	CASSVTYRMNTEAFF
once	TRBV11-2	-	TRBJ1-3	TGTGCCAGCAGCCCGACAATAGGAAACACCATATATTTT	CASSPTIGNTIYF
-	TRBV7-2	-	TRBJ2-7	TGTGCCAGCAGTGTAAGGAGATCGGGCTCCTACGAGCAGTACTTC	CASSVRRSGSYEQYF